This T cell receptor (beta chain) was obtained from a study of cytomegalovirus exposure and HLA in healthy donors (dated by TCRdb to about 2017). Context from the whole study: In an earlier analysis of fewer than 750 of the donors, about 270 Gb of sequence data and 117 million unique TCR beta sequences from 150 million to 200 million T cells were reported. Roughly 320 gigabases of sequencing data and roughly 80 million unique TCR sequences made up an early release that covered fewer than 650 HLA-typed donors. Of the roughly 420 genotyped donors, roughly 76% were placed in the genetic ancestry cluster associated with self-reported Caucasian donors. The study was designed to test whether signatures of past pathogen exposure could be identified by cataloging public T cell receptors. The T cell repertoires of 700 or so subjects were profiled by immunosequencing and related to cytomegalovirus serostatus. A separate validation cohort of about 110 different subjects was used in addition to the 666-subject first cohort. To predict cytomegalovirus infection status, the study combined high-throughput TCR immunosequencing, statistical association of individual TCRs with disease status, and machine learning. In a later analysis, previously published TCR beta repertoires from 500 to 750 donors were re-analyzed and high-resolution HLA genotyping was added so that TCR occurrence patterns could be studied. Rather than drawing on any new phenotypic data, the later analysis identified candidate immune exposures from TCR beta sequences and the way those sequences occurred across donors. To decide whether each TCR beta V gene segment behaved as functional or pseudogenic, an earlier analysis of approximately 620 of the donors relied on high-throughput TCR beta sequencing. Donor age, sex, ethnicity and CMV serostatus were collected together with the repertoire data. A later genetic analysis took genome-wide SNP genotypes for about 60% of the roughly 670 donors and used that subset as a discovery cohort. Every repertoire in the discovery cohort had been generated on one and the same sequencing platform. HLA typing covered class I and class II loci at four-digit resolution. Typing coverage differed by locus: A, B, C, DRB1 and DQB1 were typed in about 620-630 donors, DQA1 in 522, DPA1 in some 610, and DPB1 in around 490. Roughly five DR-DQ haplotypes were handled as single units for association and clustering because linkage in the cohort was strong. Across roughly 420 genotyped donors of the cohort, an average of about 200,000 unique TCR beta nucleotide sequences per donor were sequenced, and approximately 17% of those sequences were non-productive.

V is pared back by 1 base and J by 5 bases, with 14 bases lying between the germline termini. The germline V gene specifies LGHNA as CDR1 and YSLEER as CDR2. The CDR3, from cysteine to phenylalanine, totals 15 residues. Only CDR3 DNA is held: 45 bases, read in frame from base 1. As concerns this clone: Its binding antigen is unknown. Base qualities were left out, and no much larger clone turns up one base away.

In total, roughly 670 healthy bone marrow donors made up the cohort. All cohort members were sampled while nominally healthy, although unrecorded immune exposures were likely present. The donor tested CMV seropositive, placing the donor among the 250 to 300 seropositive members of the cohort. Every donor gave a peripheral blood sample, and the peripheral blood mononuclear cells from that sample were used for TCR beta sequencing. The Qiagen DNeasy Blood Extraction Kit was used to extract genomic DNA from the blood cell samples. What the research found in general, with its limitations: Because some donors lacked HLA typing at each locus, the association tests relied only on the typed subset. Several of the top co-occurrence clusters appeared to be linked to parvovirus B19, influenza, CMV and Epstein-Barr virus, according to a later analysis. A further reported finding was that TCR beta sequences accurately predicted the HLA-A and HLA-B alleles for most subjects in the first cohort. Only TCR beta chains were sequenced in this cohort, and the absence of alpha or paired-chain data limited detectable features. According to the authors, the approach could potentially be generalized to other disease states and immunological phenotypes. Linkage disequilibrium might explain the correlated functional status among segregating V segments, but an unknown experimental factor could not be excluded. In the study, approximately 160 TCR beta chains were listed as associated with cytomegalovirus. Some IMGT-functional V segments, including TRBV6-2 and TRBV6-3, could not be told apart with the 87-base-pair reads, so those segments were excluded. A few of the identified cytomegalovirus-associated TCR beta chains were confirmed in vitro to be specific for cytomegalovirus antigens. Roughly uniform sequencing depth across donors was assumed in presence/absence analyses, although this assumption may not hold. The earlier analysis of some 560 of the donors excluded approximately 15 rarely observed V segments, including chromosome 9 orphons, because counts were too low. A later analysis found that most CMV-associated TCR beta chains appeared HLA-restricted, with HLA associations seemingly driven largely by CMV exposure. Immune exposure information for the cohort was limited to CMV serostatus. A later analysis associated 15,000 to 20,000 TCR beta sequences with specific HLA alleles at a false discovery rate of 0.05. When HLA alleles, especially DR and DQ, strongly co-occurred, attributing TCR associations to individual alleles was difficult. The sequencing pipeline was judged likely to have produced a cluster of highly shared sequence variants as a technical artifact. In a later analysis, TCR association rates were found to vary across HLA loci, with the most associated TCRs seen for DRB1 alleles and the fewest for HLA-C alleles. In a later analysis, HLA-associated TCR beta chains were found to be more clonally expanded and to have lower generation probabilities than equally common non-associated chains. The classifier was reported to diagnose cytomegalovirus status with high specificity and sensitivity in both the original and validation cohorts. In an earlier analysis of roughly 560 of the donors, most TCR beta V segments were observed in productive rearrangements about 90% or about 30% of the time, broadly matching IMGT annotations. Compared with the approximately 700-donor mean, donors in an Asian-associated ancestry cluster had fewer N-insertions in productive TCRs, according to a later genetic analysis. In a later genetic analysis, a missense DCLRE1C variant was associated with V-gene and J-gene trimming of TCR beta chains, and the association was replicated in an independent cohort. Most TCR sequences were observed very rarely across donors, whereas some public TCRs were present in many individuals.

The library was produced with the immunoSEQ multiplex PCR assay. For the multiplex PCR, a mixture combining 60 forward primers for TCR Vbeta segments and 13 reverse primers for TCR Jbeta segments was used. Amplification of the CDR3 region of rearranged TCR beta genes was performed with a multiplex PCR assay on genomic DNA. The Illumina HiSeq System was used to sequence the amplified TCR beta libraries as 87-base-pair reads. The authors processed their data as follows. A later analysis counted tens of millions of unique TCR beta chains across the 600 to 850 repertoires, and roughly 9.9 million of these chains were shared by at least two donors. Raw reads were error-corrected and collapsed into unique sequences by a nearest-neighbor algorithm in which closely related sequences were merged to remove PCR and sequencing errors. CDR3 sequences were aligned to IMGT reference sequences to assign V, D and J gene segments. Each retained sequence needed at least a six-nucleotide match to both a V gene segment and a J gene segment. Rearrangements were classified as productive when the CDR3 lacked stop codons and remained in frame with V and J, and all other rearrangements were classified as non-productive. CDR3 was defined by IMGT convention, running from the second conserved V-encoded cysteine to the conserved J-encoded phenylalanine. The earlier analysis of about 610 of the donors excluded sequences that lacked an unambiguous match to a single V gene segment. In an earlier analysis of 587 of the donors, V segments were called functional above 56.7% productive rearrangements and were called segregating when the between-donor standard deviation exceeded 5%. A statistical classification framework was built for diagnosing cytomegalovirus status from the catalog of TCR beta chain sequences. In a later analysis, TCR nucleotide sequences were compared against IMGT/GENE-DB human TR gene sequences so that V and J genes could be assigned. A later analysis assigned CDR3 sequences and most-parsimonious VDJ recombination scenarios with the TCRdist pipeline. A later analysis defined each TCR beta chain by its CDR3 amino acid sequence plus V-gene family, and excluded reads lacking a unique V-gene family. As a way to deal with suspected cross-contamination and a sequencing artifact, a later analysis dropped 640 or so nucleotide sequences that were highly shared and had low generation probability. A later analysis calculated a clonal expansion index for each public chain from normalized within-repertoire ranks of inferred template counts. A later analysis computed generation probabilities with a VDJ recombination model fitted to out-of-frame rearrangements, and checked the results against IGoR. In a later analysis, hypergeometric tests were used to score TCR-TCR, TCR-HLA and TCR-CMV co-occurrence, with a repertoire-size bias correction applied to TCR pairs. To estimate false discovery rates, a later analysis permuted the HLA or CMV assignments 20 times. A later analysis grouped co-occurring TCRs with DBSCAN, adding TCRdist sequence similarity when clustering within HLA-allele-positive subsets. Co-occurrence clustering excluded repertoires with fewer than 30,000 or more than 120,000 public chains, plus five with anomalous nucleotide sharing. TCRdb mirrors the immuneACCESS table, restricted to in-frame sequences. Some clones are absent from its copies; in checked studies, under half trace to an unresolved V gene, and the reason for the others is unknown. V and J calls and clone size come straight from that table; D and trimming were deduced from the DNA. In all, the sample holds 130,000 to 150,000 clones, and about 80% of those were seen once. Roughly 4% of the sample goes to the ten largest clones.

The source material was PBMCs. The chain joins TRBV4-3 to TRBJ1-1; matching of 5 bases hints at TRBD1 as the D gene. The sequence came from a man in his forties in good health and CMV-seropositive. The nucleotides read TGCGCCAGCAGCCAAGTTTGGAAGGGGCCTACTGAAGCTTTCTTT. The resulting protein is CASSQVWKGPTEAFF.